The clone carrying this TCR beta chain has only a few counts. Germline lookup yields CDR1 SGHTA and CDR2 FQGTGA. The CDR3 is 13 residues long. The V end was cut by 5 bases, the J end by 3 bases, with 9 bases between. TCRdb's table, derived via immunoSEQ multiplex PCR, lists solely in-frame clones and lacks some. The sample yields some 2,000,000 clones, 85% to 95% seen once. This specimen belongs to a study of shared clonotypes between healthy human individuals. Overall study context: Donors, aged 18 to 49, were a couple of women and a few men.

Subsets obtained from CD4+ cells comprised CD45RA+ naive and CD45RA-negative memory cells. The sequence came from a man aged 18 to 30 in good health. Sequencing was done on a sample of naive CD4+ T cells sorted from blood. Regarding subset: CD45RA+ positively selected. The chain is built from TRBV7-3 and TRBJ2-3; D gene uncertain. CDR3 in amino acids: CASSPLGTDTQYF. In DNA form, the CDR3 reads TGTGCCAGCAGCCCGCTTGGAACAGATACGCAGTATTTT.